This T cell receptor beta chain was obtained from a study of blood T cell repertoires in COVID-19. The method was immunoSEQ multiplex PCR; TCRdb's version includes in-frame clones alone and lacks a portion of them. The profile shows some 78,000 clones, roughly 86% of them singletons. The sequence derives from a man aged 50 to 59 with active or convalescent COVID-19. The sample comprised peripheral blood.

CDR3 sequence (DNA): TGTGCCATCAGTGAGCCCGAGGCCGGAAACACCATATATTTT. This translates into CAISEPEAGNTIYF. The chain has TRBV10-3 and TRBJ1-3, with D unclear. Germline CDR1 ENHRY, CDR2 SYGVKD. The V end was cut by 2 bases, the J end by 4 bases, with 9 bases between. There are 14 residues in the CDR3.